The clone carrying this T cell receptor (beta chain) was found a few times. Its antigen is not identified. This entry comes from a study of OX40 agonist ivuxolimab in advanced cancers. About the research overall: One patient with hepatocellular carcinoma and two with cutaneous melanoma, three in all, had partial responses.

The CDR3 loop spans 14 amino acids. In germline, CDR1 is SNHLY, CDR2 FYNNEI. V was shortened by 6 bases and J by 4 bases, with 14 bases between the two germline ends. Study-wide findings and caveats: Partial responders at 0.1-3.0 mg/kg showed near-lowest clonal expansion.

The table came from immunoSEQ multiplex PCR; TCRdb's copy has only in-frame clones and leaves some out. Found here are 20,000 to 25,000 clones, roughly three quarters of them singletons; the top ten hold over 1.1%. This specimen was CD4+ or CD8+ T cells sorted from blood, taken in a trial of the OX40 agonist ivuxolimab. This TCR derives from an adult with an advanced solid tumor such as melanoma, head and neck, liver or kidney cancer. The rearrangement joins TRBV2 to TRBJ2-3; D perhaps matches TRBD1 (6 bases). The DNA for the CDR3 is TGTGCCAGCAGGGTAGGGGGTAGTGCAGATACGCAGTATTTT. It translates to CASRVGGSADTQYF.